This entry describes one T cell receptor (beta chain). This record comes from a study of blood T cell repertoires in COVID-19. Original analysis: Amplification of reference gene primers was used by the study to estimate nucleated cell counts. Libraries were prepared by immunoSEQ multiplex PCR; TCRdb keeps only in-frame clonotypes and omits some of them. V and J calls plus clone size are reproduced from that table; the DNA served to infer D and trimming. The sample comprises a few hundred thousand clones, more than 70% of which are singletons, and roughly 3% rests with the top ten. V shed 6 bases and J 7 bases; nucleotides not matched to a gene: 11. The germline CDR1 and CDR2 sequences are ENHRY and SYGVKD. The CDR3 length is 15 residues.

The sequence came from a woman younger than 30 with acute or convalescent COVID-19. Material: peripheral blood. This chain joins TRBV10-3 and TRBJ2-1; 8 bases line up with TRBD1. The CDR3, as DNA: TGTGCCATCAGAAAACAGGGGGTAGCCCTTAATGAGCAGTTCTTC. Translating it yields CAIRKQGVALNEQFF.